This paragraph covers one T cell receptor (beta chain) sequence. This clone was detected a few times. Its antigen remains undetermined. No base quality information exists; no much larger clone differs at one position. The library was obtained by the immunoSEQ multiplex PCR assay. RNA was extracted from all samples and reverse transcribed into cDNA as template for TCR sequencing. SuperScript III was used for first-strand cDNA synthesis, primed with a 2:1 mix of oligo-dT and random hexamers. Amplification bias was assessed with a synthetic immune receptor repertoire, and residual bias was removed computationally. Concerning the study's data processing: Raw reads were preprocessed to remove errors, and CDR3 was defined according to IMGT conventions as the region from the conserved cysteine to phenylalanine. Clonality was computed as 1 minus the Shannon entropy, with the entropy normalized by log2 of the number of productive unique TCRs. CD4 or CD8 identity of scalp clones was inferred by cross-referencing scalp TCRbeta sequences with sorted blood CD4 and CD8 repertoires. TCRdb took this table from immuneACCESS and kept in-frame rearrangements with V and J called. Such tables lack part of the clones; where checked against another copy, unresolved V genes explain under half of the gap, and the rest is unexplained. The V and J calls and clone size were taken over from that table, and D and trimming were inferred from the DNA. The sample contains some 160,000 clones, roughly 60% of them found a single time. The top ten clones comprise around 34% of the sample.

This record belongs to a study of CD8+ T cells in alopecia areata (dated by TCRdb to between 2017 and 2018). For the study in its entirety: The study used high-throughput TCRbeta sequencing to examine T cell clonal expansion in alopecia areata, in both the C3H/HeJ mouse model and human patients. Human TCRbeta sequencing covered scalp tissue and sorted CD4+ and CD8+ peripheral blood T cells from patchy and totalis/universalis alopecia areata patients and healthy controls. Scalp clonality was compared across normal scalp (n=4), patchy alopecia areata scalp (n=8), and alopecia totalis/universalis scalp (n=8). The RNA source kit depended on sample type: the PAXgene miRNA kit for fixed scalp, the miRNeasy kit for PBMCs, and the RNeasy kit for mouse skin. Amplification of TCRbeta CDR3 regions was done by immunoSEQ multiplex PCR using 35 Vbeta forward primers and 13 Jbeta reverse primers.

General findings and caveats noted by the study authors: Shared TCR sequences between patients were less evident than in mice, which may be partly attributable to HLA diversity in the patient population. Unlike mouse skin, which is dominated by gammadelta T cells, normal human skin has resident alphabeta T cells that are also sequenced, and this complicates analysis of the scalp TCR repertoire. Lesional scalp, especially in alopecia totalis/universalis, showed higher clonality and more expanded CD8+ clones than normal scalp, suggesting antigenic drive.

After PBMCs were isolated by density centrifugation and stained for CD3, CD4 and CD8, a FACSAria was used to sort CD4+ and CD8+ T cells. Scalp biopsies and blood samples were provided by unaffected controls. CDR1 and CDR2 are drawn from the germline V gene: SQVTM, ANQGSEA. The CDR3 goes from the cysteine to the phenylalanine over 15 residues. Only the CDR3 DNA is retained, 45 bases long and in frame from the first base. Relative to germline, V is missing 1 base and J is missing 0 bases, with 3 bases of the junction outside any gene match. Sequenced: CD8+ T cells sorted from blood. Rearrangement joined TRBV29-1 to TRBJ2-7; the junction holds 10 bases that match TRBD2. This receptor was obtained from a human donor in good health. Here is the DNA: TGCAGCGTTGAAGGGCTAGCGGGAGCCTCCTACGAGCAGTACTTC. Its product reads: CSVEGLAGASYEQYF.